Listed here are 8 T cell receptor beta chains from one sample, sequenced in a study of T cell changes during pregnancy in multiple sclerosis. Data came from immunoSEQ multiplex PCR; TCRdb stores just in-frame clones and leaves some out. The sample lists 45,000 to 60,000 clones; 91% were seen once. Sequenced here: peripheral blood, sampled after pregnancy. Receptors were obtained from a female donor in good health, enrolled as a control in a pregnancy study.

The chain couples TRBV27 to TRBJ2-3; TRBD2 agrees at 7 bases. The CDR3 has 17 residues. Trimming at V came to 4 bases and at J to 2 bases, leaving 12 bases not matched to a gene. Germline CDR1 MNHEY, CDR2 SMNVEV (reference sequence). The CDR3 DNA reads as TGTGCCAGCAGTTCCCTCGGGATAGCGGGCATCACAGATACGCAGTATTTT. Translated, it gives CASSSLGIAGITDTQYF.

The gene calls are TRBV7-2 and TRBJ1-1, with a weak D call TRBD1 (5 bases). The CDR3 has 17 residues. V lost 0 bases, J lost 0 bases, and 14 bases lay in between. Germline CDR1 reads SGHTA; CDR2 reads FQGNSA. The CDR3 reads CASSLAAPGSMNTEAFF. DNA for the CDR3: TGTGCCAGCAGCTTAGCGGCCCCAGGGTCCATGAACACTGAAGCTTTCTTT.

The chain couples TRBV6-6 to TRBJ2-2; D is unclear. Looked up from germline, CDR1 is MNHNY and CDR2 is SVGAGI (reference sequence). V was trimmed by 6 bases and J by 6 bases, leaving 14 bases between them. This CDR3 comprises 14 residues. The CDR3 nucleotides are TGTGCCAGCAGCCTGGCTGCCAGGTCCGGGGAGCTGTTTTTT. Its translation is CASSLAARSGELFF.

The chain has TRBV7-2 and TRBJ1-2; no clear D gene. There are 13 residues in the CDR3. Deletions cut 1 base from V and 4 bases from J, with 7 bases between. Germline V gene sequence: CDR1 SGHTA, CDR2 FQGNSA. The CDR3 spells CASSLVELYGYTF. For the CDR3, the DNA is TGTGCCAGCAGCTTAGTAGAACTCTATGGCTACACCTTC.

The chain has TRBV7-6 and TRBJ1-1; D perhaps matches TRBD1 (5 bases). The V gene lost 5 bases and the J gene lost 1 base, with 8 bases spanning the gap. Germline CDR1 SGHVS, CDR2 FNYEAQ. The CDR3 spans 13 residues. The CDR3 protein is CASSPTGNTEAFF. As DNA, the CDR3 is TGTGCCAGCAGCCCTACAGGGAACACTGAAGCTTTCTTT.

This clone was seen a handful of times. CDR3 amino acids: CASSLGQHNSPLHF. CDR3 sequence (DNA): TGTGCCAGCAGCTTGGGACAGCATAATTCACCCCTCCACTTT. This chain connects TRBV5-8 to TRBJ1-6; possibly TRBD1 for D (5 bases). Per germline, CDR1 SGHTS and CDR2 YDEGEE. The length of the CDR3 is 14 residues. Trimming pared 0 bases from V and 5 bases from J, leaving 6 bases between.

CDR3 DNA sequence: TGTGCCAGCAGTCCCCAAAGCGGGCAACTCAGCTCCTACGAGCAGTACTTC. Amino acids: CASSPQSGQLSSYEQYF. The chain recombines TRBV7-2 with TRBJ2-7; maybe TRBD2 (6 bases). Germline V gene lookup returns CDR1 SGHTA and CDR2 FQGNSA. The CDR3 has 17 residues. The ends were cut back, 6 bases at V and 0 bases at J, with 21 bases in the middle.

The chain links TRBV5-1 to TRBJ2-7; 8 nucleotides agree with TRBD1. The CDR3 is 15 amino acids. Per germline, CDR1 SGHRS and CDR2 YFSETQ. The junction had 6 bases not matched to a gene; V was cut back by 4 bases and J by 0 bases. The CDR3 bases are TGCGCCAGCAGCCCGAGGACAGGGAGCTCCTACGAGCAGTACTTC. Its protein product is CASSPRTGSSYEQYF.